Below, 9 T cell receptor beta chains from the same sample are listed, as sequenced in a study of somatic mutations in cytotoxic T cells in rheumatoid arthritis. TCRdb keeps only in-frame clones here, not all; method: immunoSEQ multiplex PCR. The sample lists some 9,600 clones; about 93% were seen once. The sequencing sample was made of CD8+ T cells sorted from blood. All receptors derive from a woman under 30 with rheumatoid arthritis.

This chain connects TRBV5-1 to TRBJ1-5; 11 bases agree with TRBD1. The CDR3 totals 18 residues. Germline CDR1 and CDR2: SGHRS and YFSETQ. The J segment lost 1 base and the V segment lost 5 bases, leaving 11 bases of the junction unmatched. The CDR3 loop is CASSPTGTGGRSNQPQHF. In nucleotides, the CDR3 is TGCGCCAGCAGTCCCACCGGGACAGGGGGTAGAAGCAATCAGCCCCAGCATTTT.

The genes are TRBV6-5 and TRBJ2-7; 8 bases align to TRBD1. CDR3 length: 13 amino acids. The germline gives CDR1 MNHEY, CDR2 SVGAGI. Trimming removed 10 bases from V and 2 bases from J; junction bases left unmatched: 7. The chain's CDR3 is CATSLTGAYEQYF. The CDR3 DNA follows: TGTGCCACCTCCTTGACAGGGGCCTACGAGCAGTACTTC.

This chain links TRBV7-9 with TRBJ2-5, with unresolved D. The V end lost 0 bases, the J end lost 1 base, and 6 bases lay between the germline ends. The V gene's germline CDR1 is SEHNR and CDR2 FQNEAQ (reference sequence). There are 14 residues in the CDR3. This chain's CDR3 is CASSLAPSQETQYF. CDR3 bases: TGTGCCAGCAGCTTAGCGCCTAGCCAAGAGACCCAGTACTTC.

This clone turned up a few times. The V call is TRBV5-4, the J call TRBJ1-5; 8 bases map to TRBD1. Unmatched junction bases numbered 10, after V lost 4 bases and J lost 4 bases. This CDR3 spans 16 amino acids. Germline CDR1 SGHNT, CDR2 YYREEE (reference sequence). CDR3 nucleotides: TGTGCCAGCAGCCATATAGGACAGGGACCGAATCAGCCCCAGCATTTT. This encodes CASSHIGQGPNQPQHF.

This chain joins TRBV28 and TRBJ2-2, with D possibly matching TRBD2 (5 bases). Germline CDR1 reads MDHEN; CDR2 reads SYDVKM. CDR3 length: 16 residues. Trimming cost V 6 bases and J 3 bases, with 17 bases left between them. CDR3 protein: CASRRPPQEDTGELFF. The DNA for the CDR3 is TGTGCCAGCAGACGACCCCCGCAGGAGGACACCGGGGAGCTGTTTTTT.

V is TRBV19 and J is TRBJ2-1; tentative D call: TRBD2 (6 bases). Germline V gene sequence: CDR1 LNHDA, CDR2 SQIVND (reference sequence). The ends were cut back, 3 bases at V and 0 bases at J, with 15 bases in the middle. This CDR3 contains 17 residues. CDR3 nucleotide sequence: TGTGCCAGTAGTATCTGGGGCGGCGGGGTCTCCTACAATGAGCAGTTCTTC. This gives the protein CASSIWGGGVSYNEQFF.

This clone was recorded a few times. This chain links TRBV27 with TRBJ1-1, with D maybe TRBD1 (6 bases). The CDR3 extends over 16 amino acids. V gave up 4 bases and J gave up 2 bases, with 17 bases separating them. Germline CDR1 MNHEY, CDR2 SMNVEV (reference sequence). The CDR3 DNA sequence: TGTGCCAGCAGTTCAGGGGTTGGGCCTCCTAACACTGAAGCTTTCTTT. As protein: CASSSGVGPPNTEAFF.

The chain employs TRBV7-9 and TRBJ2-1; possible D gene TRBD2, 6 bases. The CDR3 has 11 residues. Trimming pared 11 bases from V and 9 bases from J, leaving 14 bases between. The germline gives CDR1 SEHNR, CDR2 FQNEAQ (reference sequence). The CDR3 spells CAPWGDSEQFF. CDR3 DNA sequence: TGTGCCCCCTGGGGGGACTCTGAGCAGTTCTTC.

There are a few counts of this clone. The chain links TRBV4-2 to TRBJ2-1; 9 bases are shared with TRBD2. Trimming cost V 0 bases and J 4 bases; bases outside gene matches: 4. CDR1 LGHNA and CDR2 YNFKEQ come from the germline V gene. The CDR3 consists of 16 residues. Here the CDR3 DNA reads TGTGCCAGCAGCCAAGAAGAGACTAGCGGATACAATGAGCAGTTCTTC. As protein: CASSQEETSGYNEQFF.